This TCR beta chain was recorded in a study of T cell changes during pregnancy in multiple sclerosis. J was trimmed by 6 bases and V by 6 bases; bases with no gene match: 11. CDR3 length: 15 amino acids. In germline, CDR1 is MNHEY, CDR2 SVGAGI. Method: immunoSEQ multiplex PCR; TCRdb's copy keeps in-frame clones and lacks some. The table lists about 72,000 clones, 90% to 95% of them singletons. The sample here was peripheral blood, taken in the third trimester of pregnancy. This rearrangement joins TRBV6-5 to TRBJ2-3; 8 nucleotides align to TRBD1. The receptor's source is a female donor in good health, enrolled as a control in a pregnancy study. CDR3 sequence: CASSMTGDGLDTQYF. The CDR3 DNA follows: TGTGCCAGCAGCATGACAGGGGATGGATTGGATACGCAGTATTTT.